Listed below are T cell receptor beta chains from one sample, sequenced in a study of beta chain features in type 1 diabetes. Repertoires were generated with immunoSEQ multiplex PCR, while TCRdb's copy carries only in-frame clones and drops some. Among just over 600,000 clones, around 15% were seen once, and the ten largest hold roughly 0.098%. The sample comprised naive CD4+ T cells from blood. All receptors derive from a man aged 18 to 30 in good health. The CDR3 runs from the conserved cysteine through the conserved F or W. The D gene is left open where the match is weak. Size values are once, few and many counts, or a class for expanded clones, and some rows have none.

j_gene: TRBJ2-7
abundance: .
d_gene: .
v_gene: TRBV30
CDR3nt: TGTGCCTGGAGTGGTAGATCCTACGAGCAGTACTTC
CDR3aa: CAWSGRSYEQYF

j_gene: TRBJ2-4
abundance: few
d_gene: .
v_gene: TRBV7-3
CDR3nt: TGTGCCAGCAGTATAGGGGCGGGGAGAGGGAGCATTCAGTACTTC
CDR3aa: CASSIGAGRGSIQYF

j_gene: TRBJ2-3
abundance: .
d_gene: .
v_gene: TRBV6-5
CDR3nt: TGTGCCAGCAGTTATCGGGATACGCAGTATTTT
CDR3aa: CASSYRDTQYF

j_gene: TRBJ1-2
abundance: few
d_gene: TRBD1
v_gene: TRBV9
CDR3nt: TGTGCCAGCAGCGCGTCTACAGGGGGCTATGGCTACACCTTC
CDR3aa: CASSASTGGYGYTF

j_gene: TRBJ2-2
abundance: .
d_gene: .
v_gene: TRBV19
CDR3nt: TGTGCCACCCCTCGGCTCGGGGTTGGAACCGGGGAGCTGTTTTTT
CDR3aa: CATPRLGVGTGELFF

j_gene: TRBJ2-7
abundance: .
d_gene: TRBD2
v_gene: TRBV4-1
CDR3nt: TGCGCCAGCAGCCGTTGGGAGGGGCTGGGGAGGTACTTC
CDR3aa: CASSRWEGLGRYF

j_gene: TRBJ1-1
abundance: .
d_gene: .
v_gene: TRBV15
CDR3nt: TGTGCCACCAGCAGAGTGGGGGCGAACACTGAAGCTTTCTTT
CDR3aa: CATSRVGANTEAFF

j_gene: TRBJ2-7
abundance: few
d_gene: .
v_gene: TRBV7-2
CDR3nt: TGTGCCAGCAGCTTAAGGGCTAGCCCAACCTACGAGCAGTACTTC
CDR3aa: CASSLRASPTYEQYF

j_gene: TRBJ1-5
abundance: .
d_gene: TRBD1
v_gene: TRBV5-8
CDR3nt: TGTGCCAGCAGCATACAGGGGAATAGCAATCAGCCCCAGCATTTT
CDR3aa: CASSIQGNSNQPQHF

j_gene: TRBJ1-1
abundance: few
d_gene: TRBD1
v_gene: TRBV19
CDR3nt: TGTGCCAGTAGTATATCGGGACAGGGGTCCCCGAACACTGAAGCTTTCTTT
CDR3aa: CASSISGQGSPNTEAFF

j_gene: TRBJ2-4
abundance: .
d_gene: .
v_gene: TRBV28
CDR3nt: TGTGCCAGCAGTCTCAGGACTGAACACGGTCAGTACTTC
CDR3aa: CASSLRTEHGQYF

j_gene: TRBJ1-5
abundance: .
d_gene: .
v_gene: TRBV2
CDR3nt: TGTGCCAGCAGTGAAGGTGGAGGGTTTCAGCCCCAGCATTTT
CDR3aa: CASSEGGGFQPQHF